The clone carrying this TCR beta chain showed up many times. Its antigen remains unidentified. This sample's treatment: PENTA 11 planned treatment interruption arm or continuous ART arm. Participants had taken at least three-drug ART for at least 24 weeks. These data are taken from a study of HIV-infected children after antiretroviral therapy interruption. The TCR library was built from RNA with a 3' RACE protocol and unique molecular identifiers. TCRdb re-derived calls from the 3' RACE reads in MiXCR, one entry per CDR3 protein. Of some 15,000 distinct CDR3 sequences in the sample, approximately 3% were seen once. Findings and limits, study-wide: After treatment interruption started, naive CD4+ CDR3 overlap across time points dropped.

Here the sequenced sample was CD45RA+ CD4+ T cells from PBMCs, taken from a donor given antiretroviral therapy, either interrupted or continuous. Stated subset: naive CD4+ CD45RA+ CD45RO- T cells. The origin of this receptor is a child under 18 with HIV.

The CDR3, as DNA: TGTGCCAGCAGCTTTGCAGGACTAGCGGGAGTAACTGAGCAGTTCTTC. Amino acid sequence: CASSFAGLAGVTEQFF. The gene calls are TRBV7-3 and TRBJ2-1, with 13 bases matching TRBD2. The germline V gene encodes CDR1 SGHTA and CDR2 FQGTGA. The CDR3 loop spans 16 amino acids. V was clipped by 3 bases and J by 9 bases; unmatched bases: 8.